The text below deals with one T cell receptor beta chain. The identical CDR3 is also encoded by other nucleotide sequences in the sample. This specimen belongs to a study of shared clonotypes between healthy human individuals. Measured with immunoSEQ multiplex PCR; TCRdb has only the in-frame clones, and not every one. The sample yields 950,000 to 1,100,000 clones, around 74% seen once. This CDR3 is built from 12 residues. Germline-derived CDR1 and CDR2 are ENHRY and SYGVKD. V was clipped by 2 bases and J by 3 bases, with 4 bases between them. The receptor was isolated from a man between 18 and 29 years old in good health. Sequencing was performed on memory CD4+ T cells sorted from blood. Stated subset: CD45RA-negative fraction. The rearrangement uses TRBV10-3 and TRBJ2-5; no clear D gene. As DNA, the CDR3 is TGTGCCATCAGTGAGGGGAAAGAGACCCAGTACTTC. It encodes CAISEGKETQYF.